The present TCR beta chain was sequenced within a study of CD8+ T cells in alopecia areata. Findings of the study overall: Scalp repertoires also include resident alphabeta T cells from normal skin. Mice showed clearer TCR sharing than patients did, a gap that was possibly HLA-related.

V gave up 6 bases and J gave up 6 bases, with 11 bases separating them. In germline, CDR1 is MNHEY, CDR2 SVGAGI. The CDR3 length is 12 residues. Details on this clone: Its antigen remains unidentified.

Isolated RNA was reverse transcribed into cDNA used as the sequencing template. Sequencing was performed with immunoSEQ multiplex PCR; in TCRdb, only in-frame clones are kept and a portion is missing. Among 100,000 to 130,000 clones listed, 45% to 60% were seen once. Alopecia areata patients had lesional scalp punch biopsies and peripheral blood taken from them. It was from PBMCs that CD4+ and CD8+ T cells were sorted. V is TRBV6-5 and J is TRBJ1-2; D gene ambiguous. The receptor was isolated from a human donor with alopecia areata. The sequencing sample was made of NKG2D-low CD8+ T cells sorted from blood. CDR3 amino acids: CASRKDGDGYTF. CDR3 sequence (DNA): TGTGCCAGCAGGAAGGACGGGGATGGCTACACCTTC.